This T cell receptor (beta chain) was sequenced in a study of T cell repertoires in cytomegalovirus infection. MiXCR was run by TCRdb on the reads, yielding one entry per CDR3 protein. The sample records hundreds of thousands of distinct CDR3 sequences, 25% to 40% being singletons. This clonotype was found a few times. Antigen: not known. The sample consisted of cultured CD8+ T cells from PBMCs, taken from culture after CMV antigen stimulation. This receptor was taken from a human donor in good health (CMV status not recorded). Some clones in this sample may be carry-over from other donors' samples.

In DNA, the CDR3 is TGTGCCAGCAGTTTAGTATCTAACTACGAGCAGTACTTC. Its translation is CASSLVSNYEQYF. The chain has TRBV12-3 or TRBV12-4 and TRBJ2-7; D remains unclear. The CDR3 sequence is 13 residues long. Trimming took 1 base from V and 3 from J, leaving 7 bases between them.